This T cell receptor (beta chain) derives from a study of post-analysis software for immune sequencing data. Study information: Some patients lacked subtype; others had relapsing-remitting, secondary progressive or progressive-relapsing disease. Overall study results and limits: In patients, TRBV5-6, TRBV5-1 and TRBV20-1 belonged to five TRBV segments found more frequently than in controls. Multiple sclerosis was associated with a significant reduction in normalized Chao1 diversity relative to controls.

TCR beta libraries were prepared from cDNA with unique molecular identifiers. Input amounts of 1 to 10 million T cells were used. These gave 500,000 or so cDNA molecules, so each molecule approximated one T cell. TCRdb redid the calling of the PCR reads with MiXCR, one entry per CDR3 protein. The profile shows about 680,000 distinct CDR3 sequences, 55% to 60% of them singletons. The CDR3 sequence is 16 residues long. V dropped 4 bases and J dropped 2 bases, with 16 bases sitting between them. Germline V gene data show CDR1 as SGHKS and CDR2 as YYEKEE (reference sequence). A word on this clonotype: Its cognate antigen is unknown.

Sequencing used blood. The V call is TRBV5-5, the J call TRBJ2-1, with D unclear. This receptor was taken from a girl aged 2-10 years with multiple sclerosis. CDR3 loop: CASSLFVGDAYNEQFF. The CDR3 nucleotides are TGTGCCAGCAGCCTTTTTGTGGGCGACGCCTACAATGAGCAGTTCTTC.